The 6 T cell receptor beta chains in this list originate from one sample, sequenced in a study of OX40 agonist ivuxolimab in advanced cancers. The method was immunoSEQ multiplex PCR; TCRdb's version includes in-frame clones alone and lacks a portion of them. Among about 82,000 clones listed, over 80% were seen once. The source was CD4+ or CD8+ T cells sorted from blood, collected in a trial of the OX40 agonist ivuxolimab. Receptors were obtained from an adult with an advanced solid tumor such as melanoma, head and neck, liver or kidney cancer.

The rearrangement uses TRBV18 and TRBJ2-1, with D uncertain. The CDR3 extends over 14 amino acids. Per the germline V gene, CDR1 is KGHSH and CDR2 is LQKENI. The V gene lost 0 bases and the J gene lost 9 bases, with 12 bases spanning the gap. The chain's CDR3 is CASSPPEPLPEQFF. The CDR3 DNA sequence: TGTGCCAGCTCACCACCCGAGCCACTACCTGAGCAGTTCTTC.

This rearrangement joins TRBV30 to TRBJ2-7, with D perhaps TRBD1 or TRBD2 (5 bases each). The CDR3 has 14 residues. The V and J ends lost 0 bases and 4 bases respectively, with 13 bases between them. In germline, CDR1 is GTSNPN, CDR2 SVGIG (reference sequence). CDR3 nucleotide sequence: TGTGCCTGGAGTGTGGGTGGGACGGGGTACGAGCAGTACTTC. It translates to CAWSVGGTGYEQYF. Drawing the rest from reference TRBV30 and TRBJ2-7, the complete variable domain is SQTIHQWPATLVQPVGSPLSLECTVEGTSNPNLYWYRQAAGRGLQLLFYSVGIGQISSEVPQNLSASRPQDRQFILSSKKLLLSDSGFYLCAWSVGGTGYEQYFGPGTRLTVT.

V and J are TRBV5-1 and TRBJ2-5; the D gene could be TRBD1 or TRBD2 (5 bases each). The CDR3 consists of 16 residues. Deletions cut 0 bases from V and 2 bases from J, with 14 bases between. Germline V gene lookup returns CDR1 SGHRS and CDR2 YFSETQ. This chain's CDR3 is CASSLDGGITQETQYF. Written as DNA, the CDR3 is TGCGCCAGCAGCTTGGATGGGGGAATCACACAAGAGACCCAGTACTTC.

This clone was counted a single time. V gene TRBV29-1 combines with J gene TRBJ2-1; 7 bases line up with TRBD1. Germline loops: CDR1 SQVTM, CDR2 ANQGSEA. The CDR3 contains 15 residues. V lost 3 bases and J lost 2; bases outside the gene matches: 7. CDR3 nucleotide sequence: TGCAGCGTTGAGAGTATAGGGACAGCCTACAATGAGCAGTTCTTC. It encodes CSVESIGTAYNEQFF.

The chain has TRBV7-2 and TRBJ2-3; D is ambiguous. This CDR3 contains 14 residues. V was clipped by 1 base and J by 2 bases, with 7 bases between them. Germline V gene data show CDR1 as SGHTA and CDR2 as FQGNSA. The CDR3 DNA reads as TGTGCCAGCAGCTTAGTACTGTCCACAGATACGCAGTATTTT. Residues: CASSLVLSTDTQYF.

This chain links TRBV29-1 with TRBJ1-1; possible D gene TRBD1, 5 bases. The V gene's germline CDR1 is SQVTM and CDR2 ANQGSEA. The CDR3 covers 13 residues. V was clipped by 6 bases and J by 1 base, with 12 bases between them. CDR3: CSVARVGNTEAFF. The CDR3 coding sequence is TGCAGCGTCGCCAGGGTGGGGAACACTGAAGCTTTCTTT.